The clone carrying this T cell receptor (beta chain) was detected ten times or more. Antigen specificity is unknown. TCR beta CDR3 sequences were amplified from RNA transcripts. With the HTBI primer set, the TCR CDR3 went through a first round of RT-PCR. In TCRdb, the multiplex PCR reads were re-called with MiXCR into one record per CDR3 protein. The sample lists 300,000 to 400,000 distinct CDR3 sequences, approximately 15% occurring once. This entry comes from a study of T cells in Graves' hyperthyroidism and ophthalmopathy. Study outcomes and limitations: Ophthalmopathy and stable hyperthyroidism were told apart by a 13 V-J model.

Germline loops: CDR1 MNHNS, CDR2 SASEGT. This CDR3 region has 15 residues. V shed 2 bases and J 6 bases; nucleotides not matched to a gene: 4. Patients aged 18 to 65 had newly diagnosed hyperthyroidism that had lasted under 2 months. The clonotype was recovered from a woman in her sixties with Graves' hyperthyroidism. The specimen was blood. V and J are TRBV6-1 and TRBJ1-5; 10 bases are shared with TRBD1. The CDR3 DNA sequence: TGTGCCAGCAGTGAATCGGACAGGGGGACTCAGCCCCAGCATTTT. Its translation is CASSESDRGTQPQHF.